These T cell receptor beta chains were read from a single sample in a study of technical replicates of blood from several donors. Profiled with immunoSEQ multiplex PCR; TCRdb holds only in-frame clones, not every one. The profile shows 55,000 to 75,000 clones, about 94% of them singletons. Sequenced material: PBMCs. The receptors come from a human donor in good health. Some clones in this sample may be carry-over from other donors' samples. Both conserved end residues are part of each CDR3. Fields, in order: V gene, clone size, CDR3 protein. Clone size is stated in some rows and not others, as once, few, many or a class when expanded.

TRBV13,-,CASRGGSGGLRSNEQFF
TRBV18,-,CASSPPGQGTGSYEQYF
TRBV4-3,-,CASSQALAVFYEQYF
TRBV12-5,-,CASGLGGPNQPQHF
TRBV7-6,-,CASSLWDSEAFF
TRBV4-3,-,CASSQDRGAGTDTQYF
TRBV7-2,-,CASSPSTDTQYF
TRBV30,-,CAWSYLLAGYNEQFF
TRBV7-2,-,CASSLAGTGGVSGYTF
TRBV7-2,-,CASSLGAGGPYEQYF
TRBV30,-,CAWSGGTGEQYF
TRBV7-9,-,CASSRTSDYNEQFF
TRBV19,-,CASSDEVANTEAFF
TRBV7-2,-,CASSLQGARGEAFF
TRBV7-2,-,CASSLGQAGNTGELFF
TRBV29-1,-,CSALGTGSYEQYF
TRBV5-1,-,CASSLDLATGELFF
TRBV29-1,-,CSVVPRNTGELFF
TRBV7-8,-,CASSPGGLAKNIQYF
TRBV11-2,-,CASSSVQGNYGYTF
TRBV4-1,-,CASSQGQVRRGEQYF
TRBV13,-,CASSPKGLAGARHEQYF
TRBV2,-,CASTGAGRAFF
TRBV5-1,-,CASSLAPGMMEEYF
TRBV6-6,-,CASSFSGTTNEQYF
TRBV25-1,-,CASSDPGGTEAFF
TRBV12-5,-,CASGPGRVAGLAGVVGNTGELFF
TRBV10-3,-,CAIRTRDSPNTEAFF
TRBV9,-,CASSALNTDTQYF
TRBV18,-,CASSPRESGQGRNGYTF
TRBV4-2,-,CASSPLAGETYEQYF
TRBV7-8,-,CASGDRAYEQYF
TRBV10-3,few,CAISDRVFSF
TRBV11-3,few,CASSSRDSQDTQYF
TRBV6-6,once,CASSYGLAGSQETQYF
TRBV4-2,-,CASSQDRTLAFGYTF
TRBV6-1,-,CASEASSYNEQFF
TRBV5-4,-,CASSSPGQLYNEQFF
TRBV6-5,-,CASSIAGSSSREQYF
TRBV7-9,-,CASSQSGSPDTQYF
TRBV7-3,-,CASSSTAGAEQYF
TRBV4-2,-,CASSQPGTGGYEQYF
TRBV9,-,CASSTRDRVDTEAFF
TRBV7-9,-,CASSLRAGGSYNEQFF
TRBV7-2,-,CASSLAGSSYEQYF
TRBV4-1,once,CASSRQGGLAGDNEQFF
TRBV5-1,-,CASSPDSFGEQFF
TRBV7-2,-,CASSLLGGPDTQYF
TRBV6-6,once,CASSERDRGSPLHF
TRBV7-9,-,CASSNQGDTQYF
TRBV12-5,-,CAGGRASYNEQFF
TRBV4-1,-,CASSQEMTSGSPGTDTQYF
TRBV5-6,once,CASSFGQTYEQYF
TRBV7-8,few,CASSHTDRAYEQYF
TRBV29-1,-,CSVLHGGFSYEQYF
TRBV6-5,few,CASTRQGITEAFF
TRBV30,-,CAWSPTMNTEAFF
TRBV5-5,-,CASRWGQGMGSPLHF
TRBV18,-,CASSPGPVANYGYTF